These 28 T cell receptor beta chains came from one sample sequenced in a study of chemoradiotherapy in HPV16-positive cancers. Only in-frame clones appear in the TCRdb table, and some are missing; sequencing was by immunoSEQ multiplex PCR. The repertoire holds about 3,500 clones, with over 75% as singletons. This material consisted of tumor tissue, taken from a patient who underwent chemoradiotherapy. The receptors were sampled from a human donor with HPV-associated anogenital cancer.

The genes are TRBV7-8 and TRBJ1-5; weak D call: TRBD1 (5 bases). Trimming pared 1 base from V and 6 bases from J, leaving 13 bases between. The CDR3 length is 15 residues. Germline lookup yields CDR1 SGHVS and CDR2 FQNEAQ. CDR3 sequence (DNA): TGTGCCAGCAGCTTAGAGCAGGGCTATGTTCAGCCCCAGCATTTT. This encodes CASSLEQGYVQPQHF.

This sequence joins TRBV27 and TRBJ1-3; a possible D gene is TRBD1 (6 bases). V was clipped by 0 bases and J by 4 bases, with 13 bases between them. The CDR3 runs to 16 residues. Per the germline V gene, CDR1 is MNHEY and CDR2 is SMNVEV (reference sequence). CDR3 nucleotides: TGTGCCAGCAGTTTATCTTTCGGGGGGCTAGGAAACACCATATATTTT. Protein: CASSLSFGGLGNTIYF.

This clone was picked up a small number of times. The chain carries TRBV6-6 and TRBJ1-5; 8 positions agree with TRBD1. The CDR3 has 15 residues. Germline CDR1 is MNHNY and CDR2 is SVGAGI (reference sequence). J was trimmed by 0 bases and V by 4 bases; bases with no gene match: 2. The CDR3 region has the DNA TGTGCCAGCAGTTGGGACAGGTCTAGCAATCAGCCCCAGCATTTT. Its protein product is CASSWDRSSNQPQHF.

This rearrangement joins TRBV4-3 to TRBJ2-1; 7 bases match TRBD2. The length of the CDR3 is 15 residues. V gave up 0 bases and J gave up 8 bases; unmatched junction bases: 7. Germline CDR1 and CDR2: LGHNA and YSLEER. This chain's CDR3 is CASSQERGTGYEQFF. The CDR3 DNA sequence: TGCGCCAGCAGCCAAGAGCGGGGGACTGGCTATGAGCAGTTCTTC.

CDR3 sequence reads: CASTPRGVSTDTQYF. The CDR3 region has the DNA TGTGCCAGCACCCCCAGGGGGGTGTCCACAGATACGCAGTATTTT. This chain joins TRBV6-1 and TRBJ2-3; TRBD1 is a possible D gene (7 bases). The V gene's germline CDR1 is MNHNS and CDR2 SASEGT. The ends were cut back, 7 bases at V and 2 bases at J, with 16 bases in the middle. The CDR3 loop spans 15 amino acids.

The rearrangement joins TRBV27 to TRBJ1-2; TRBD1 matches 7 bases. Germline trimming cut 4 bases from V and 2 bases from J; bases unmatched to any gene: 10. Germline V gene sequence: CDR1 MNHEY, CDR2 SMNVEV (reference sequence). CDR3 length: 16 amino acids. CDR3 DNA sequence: TGTGCCAGCAGTTCCACCCGGACAGGATTAAACTATGGCTACACCTTC. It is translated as CASSSTRTGLNYGYTF.

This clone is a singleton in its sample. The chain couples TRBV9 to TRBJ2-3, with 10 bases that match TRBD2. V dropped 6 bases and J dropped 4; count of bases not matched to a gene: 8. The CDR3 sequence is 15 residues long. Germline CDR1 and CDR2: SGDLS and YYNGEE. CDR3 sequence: CASNAQRGGPDTQYF. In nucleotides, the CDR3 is TGTGCCAGCAATGCCCAGCGGGGGGGCCCAGATACGCAGTATTTT. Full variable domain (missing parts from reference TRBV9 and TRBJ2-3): DSGVTQTPKHLITATGQRVTLRCSPRSGDLSVYWYQQSLDQGLQFLIQYYNGEERAKGNILERFSAQQFPDLHSELNLSSLELGDSALYFCASNAQRGGPDTQYFGPGTRLTVL.

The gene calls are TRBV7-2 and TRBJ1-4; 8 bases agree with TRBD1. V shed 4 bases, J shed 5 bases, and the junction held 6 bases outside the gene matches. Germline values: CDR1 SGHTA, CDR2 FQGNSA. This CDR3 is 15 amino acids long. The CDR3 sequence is CASSSSGTGNEKLFF. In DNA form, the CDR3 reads TGTGCCAGCAGCTCTTCGGGGACAGGAAATGAAAAACTGTTTTTT.

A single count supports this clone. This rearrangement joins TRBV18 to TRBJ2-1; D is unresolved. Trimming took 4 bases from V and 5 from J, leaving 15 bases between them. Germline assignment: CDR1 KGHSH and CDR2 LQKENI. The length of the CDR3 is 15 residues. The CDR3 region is CASSQHPPRDNEQFF. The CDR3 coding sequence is TGTGCCAGCTCACAGCATCCCCCCCGGGACAATGAGCAGTTCTTC.

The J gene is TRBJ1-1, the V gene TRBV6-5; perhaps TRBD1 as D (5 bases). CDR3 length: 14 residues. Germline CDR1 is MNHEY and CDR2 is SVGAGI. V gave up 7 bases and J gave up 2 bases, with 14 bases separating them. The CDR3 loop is CASKPNQGNTEAFF. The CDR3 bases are TGTGCCAGCAAACCAAACCAGGGAAACACTGAAGCTTTCTTT.

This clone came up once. The CDR3: CASSISRGGTDTQYF. As DNA, the CDR3 is TGTGCCAGCAGCATTAGTCGGGGGGGCACAGATACGCAGTATTTT. This chain uses TRBV7-9 with TRBJ2-3; 7 bases agree with TRBD2. CDR1 and CDR2 (germline): SEHNR, FQNEAQ (reference sequence). The CDR3 covers 15 residues. V gave up 5 bases and J gave up 1 base; unmatched junction bases: 6.

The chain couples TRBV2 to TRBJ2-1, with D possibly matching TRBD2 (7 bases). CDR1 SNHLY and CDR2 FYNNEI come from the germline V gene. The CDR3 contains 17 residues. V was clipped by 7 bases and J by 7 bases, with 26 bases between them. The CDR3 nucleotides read TGTGCCAGCACCCCGTGGGGGGGCAGCCGTCTTCAAAATGAGCAGTTCTTC. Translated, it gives CASTPWGGSRLQNEQFF.

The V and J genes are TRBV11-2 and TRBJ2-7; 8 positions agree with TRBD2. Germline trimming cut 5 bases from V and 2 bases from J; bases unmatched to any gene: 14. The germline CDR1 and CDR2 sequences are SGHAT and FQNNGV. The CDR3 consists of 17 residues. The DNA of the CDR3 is TGTGCCAGCAGCCCGGGGGCGGGGGGCCCCTTTACCTACGAGCAGTACTTC. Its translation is CASSPGAGGPFTYEQYF.

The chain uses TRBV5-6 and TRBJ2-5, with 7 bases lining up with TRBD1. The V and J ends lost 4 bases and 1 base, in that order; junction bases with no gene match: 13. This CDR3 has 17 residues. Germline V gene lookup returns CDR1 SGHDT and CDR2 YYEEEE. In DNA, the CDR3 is TGTGCCAGCAGCCAGGGACAGCAAGTCATCAGCCAAGAGACCCAGTACTTC. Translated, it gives CASSQGQQVISQETQYF. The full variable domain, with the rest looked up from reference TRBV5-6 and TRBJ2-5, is DAGVTQSPTHLIKTRGQQVTLRCSPKSGHDTVSWYQQALGQGPQFIFQYYEEEERQRGNFPDRFSGHQFPNYSSELNVNALLLGDSALYLCASSQGQQVISQETQYFGPGTRLLVL.

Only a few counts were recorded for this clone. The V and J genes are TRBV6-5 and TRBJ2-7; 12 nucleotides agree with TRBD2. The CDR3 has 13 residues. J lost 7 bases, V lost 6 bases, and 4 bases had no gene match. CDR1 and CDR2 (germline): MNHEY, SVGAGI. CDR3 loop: CASRLGLAGEQYF. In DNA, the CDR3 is TGTGCCAGCAGACTCGGACTAGCGGGAGAGCAGTACTTC.

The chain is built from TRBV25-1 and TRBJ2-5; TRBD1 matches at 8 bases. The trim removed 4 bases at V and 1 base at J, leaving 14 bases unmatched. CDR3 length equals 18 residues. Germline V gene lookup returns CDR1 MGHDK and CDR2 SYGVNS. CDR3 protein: CASSVGRGQGVPQETQYF. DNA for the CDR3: TGTGCCAGCAGTGTCGGCAGGGGGCAGGGGGTTCCCCAAGAGACCCAGTACTTC.

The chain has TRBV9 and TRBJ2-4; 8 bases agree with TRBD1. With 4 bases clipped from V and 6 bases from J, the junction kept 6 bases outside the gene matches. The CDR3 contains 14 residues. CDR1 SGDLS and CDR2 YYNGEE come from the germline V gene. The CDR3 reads CASSPTGQGNIQYF. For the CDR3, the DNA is TGTGCCAGCAGCCCCACCGGACAGGGAAACATTCAGTACTTC.

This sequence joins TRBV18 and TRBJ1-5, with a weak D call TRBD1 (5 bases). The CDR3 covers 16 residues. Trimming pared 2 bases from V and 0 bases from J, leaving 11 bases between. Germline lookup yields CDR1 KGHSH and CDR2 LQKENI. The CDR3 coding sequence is TGTGCCAGCTCACCATCAGGGATGAATAGCAATCAGCCCCAGCATTTT. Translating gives CASSPSGMNSNQPQHF.

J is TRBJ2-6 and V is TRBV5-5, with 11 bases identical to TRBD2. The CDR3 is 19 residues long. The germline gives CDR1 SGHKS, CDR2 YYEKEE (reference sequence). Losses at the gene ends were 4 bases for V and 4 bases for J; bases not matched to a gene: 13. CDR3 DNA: TGTGCCAGCAGCGGGTATAGCGGGAGGGCCGCGAGGGGGGCCAACGTCCTGACTTTC. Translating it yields CASSGYSGRAARGANVLTF.

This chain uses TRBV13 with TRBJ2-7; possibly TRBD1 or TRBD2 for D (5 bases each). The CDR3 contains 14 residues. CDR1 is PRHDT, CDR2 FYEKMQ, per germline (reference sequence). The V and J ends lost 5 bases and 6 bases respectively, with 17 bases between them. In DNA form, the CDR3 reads TGTGCCAGCAGCCAGGGCCCCCTTCGGGGCGAGCAGTACTTC. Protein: CASSQGPLRGEQYF.

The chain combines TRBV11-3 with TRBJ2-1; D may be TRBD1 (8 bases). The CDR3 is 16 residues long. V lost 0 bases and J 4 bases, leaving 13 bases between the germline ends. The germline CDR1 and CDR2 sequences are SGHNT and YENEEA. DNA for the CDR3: TGTGCCAGCAGCTTAGAACAGGGGGGGGATTACAATGAGCAGTTCTTC. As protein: CASSLEQGGDYNEQFF.

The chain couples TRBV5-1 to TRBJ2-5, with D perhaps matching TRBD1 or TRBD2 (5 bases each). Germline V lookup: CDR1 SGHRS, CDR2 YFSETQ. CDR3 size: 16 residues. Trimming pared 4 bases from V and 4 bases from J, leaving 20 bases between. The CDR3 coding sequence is TGCGCCAGCAGCATGGGGTCAACAGGAGGTGGAGAGACCCAGTACTTC. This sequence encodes CASSMGSTGGGETQYF.

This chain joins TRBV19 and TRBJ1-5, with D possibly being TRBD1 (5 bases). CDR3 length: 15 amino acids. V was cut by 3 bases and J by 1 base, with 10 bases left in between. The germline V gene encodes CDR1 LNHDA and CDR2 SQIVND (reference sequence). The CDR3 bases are TGTGCCAGTAGTATTGTAGGGACCAGCAATCAGCCCCAGCATTTT. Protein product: CASSIVGTSNQPQHF.

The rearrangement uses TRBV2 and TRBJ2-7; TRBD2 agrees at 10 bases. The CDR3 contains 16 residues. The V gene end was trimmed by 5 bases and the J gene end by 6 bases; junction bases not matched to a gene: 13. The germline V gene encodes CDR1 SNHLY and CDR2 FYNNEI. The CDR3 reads CASSLGAGGKGREQYF. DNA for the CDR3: TGTGCCAGCAGTCTGGGAGCGGGGGGGAAGGGCCGCGAGCAGTACTTC.

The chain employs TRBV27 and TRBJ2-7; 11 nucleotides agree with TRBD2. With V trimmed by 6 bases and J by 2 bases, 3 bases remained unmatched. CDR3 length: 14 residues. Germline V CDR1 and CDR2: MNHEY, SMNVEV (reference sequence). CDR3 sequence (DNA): TGTGCCAGCAGCACTAGCGGGGGAACCTACGAGCAGTACTTC. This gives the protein CASSTSGGTYEQYF.

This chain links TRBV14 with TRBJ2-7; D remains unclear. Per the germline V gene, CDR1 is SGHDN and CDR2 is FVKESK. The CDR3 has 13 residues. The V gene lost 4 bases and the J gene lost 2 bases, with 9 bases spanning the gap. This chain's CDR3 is CASSLHPAYEQYF. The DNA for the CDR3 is TGTGCCAGCAGCCTACACCCCGCCTACGAGCAGTACTTC.

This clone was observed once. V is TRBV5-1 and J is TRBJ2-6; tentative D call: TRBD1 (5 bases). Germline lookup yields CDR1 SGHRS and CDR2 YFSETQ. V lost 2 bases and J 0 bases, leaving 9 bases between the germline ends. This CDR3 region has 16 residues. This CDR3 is CASSFRQSSGANVLTF. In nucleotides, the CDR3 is TGCGCCAGCAGCTTTCGACAGAGCTCTGGGGCCAACGTCCTGACTTTC.

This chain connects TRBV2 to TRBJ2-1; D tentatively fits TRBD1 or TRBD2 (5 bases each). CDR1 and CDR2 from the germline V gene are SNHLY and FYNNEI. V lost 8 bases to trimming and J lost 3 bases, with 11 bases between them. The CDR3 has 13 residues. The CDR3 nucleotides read TGTGCCAGCGGGGGTGGCTTCTACAATGAGCAGTTCTTC. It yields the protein CASGGGFYNEQFF. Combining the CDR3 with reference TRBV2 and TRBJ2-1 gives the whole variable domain EPEVTQTPSHQVTQMGQEVILRCVPISNHLYFYWYRQILGQKVEFLVSFYNNEISEKSEIFDDQFSVERPDGSNFTLKIRSTKLEDSAMYFCASGGGFYNEQFFGPGTRLTVL.